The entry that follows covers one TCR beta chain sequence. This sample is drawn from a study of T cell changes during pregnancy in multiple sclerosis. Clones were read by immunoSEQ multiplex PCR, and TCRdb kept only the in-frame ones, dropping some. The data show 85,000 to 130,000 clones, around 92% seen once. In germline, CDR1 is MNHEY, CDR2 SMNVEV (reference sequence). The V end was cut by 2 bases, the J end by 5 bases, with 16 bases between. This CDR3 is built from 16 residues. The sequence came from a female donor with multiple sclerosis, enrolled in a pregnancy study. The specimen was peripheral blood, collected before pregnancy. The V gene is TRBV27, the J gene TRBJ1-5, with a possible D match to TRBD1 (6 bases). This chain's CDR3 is CASSLGGAGFYQPQHF. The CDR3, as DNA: TGTGCCAGCAGTTTAGGGGGGGCGGGATTTTATCAGCCCCAGCATTTT.